Following are 25 T cell receptor beta chains from one sample sequenced in a study of OX40 agonist ivuxolimab in advanced cancers. The table came from immunoSEQ multiplex PCR; TCRdb's copy has only in-frame clones and leaves some out. The sample carries roughly 50,000 clones, 80% recorded once. Sample: CD4+ or CD8+ T cells sorted from blood, taken in a trial of the OX40 agonist ivuxolimab. The receptors were sampled from an adult with an advanced solid tumor such as melanoma, head and neck, liver or kidney cancer.

The V and J genes are TRBV7-3 and TRBJ2-7, with TRBD1 as a possible D gene (5 bases). The CDR3 has 13 amino acids. Trimming removed 4 bases from V and 3 bases from J, with 10 bases in between. Per germline, CDR1 SGHTA and CDR2 FQGTGA. As DNA, the CDR3 is TGTGCCAGCAGCTCGACAGATGACTACGAGCAGTACTTC. Translating gives CASSSTDDYEQYF.

The chain combines TRBV7-5 with TRBJ1-5; the table's D call, TRBD1, was not checked against the DNA. TRBV7-5 is a pseudogene. CDR3 length equals 15 residues. For the CDR3, the DNA is TGTGCCAGCAGCGACACAGGATATAGCAATCAGCCCCAGCATTTT. Translating gives CASSDTGYSNQPQHF.

The chain carries TRBV7-2 and TRBJ2-2; D possibly corresponds to TRBD2 (5 bases). The V end lost 7 bases, the J end lost 5 bases, and 14 bases lay between the germline ends. Germline V gene data show CDR1 as SGHTA and CDR2 as FQGNSA. This CDR3 has 14 amino acids. The CDR3 protein is CASKIDGVTGELFF. In DNA, the CDR3 is TGTGCCAGCAAAATTGACGGGGTTACCGGGGAGCTGTTTTTT. Based on the CDR3 plus reference TRBV7-2 and TRBJ2-2, the full variable domain is GAGVSQSPSNKVTEKGKDVELRCDPISGHTALYWYRQSLGQGLEFLIYFQGNSAPDKSGLPSDRFSAERTGGSVSTLTIQRTQQEDSAVYLCASKIDGVTGELFFGEGSRLTVL.

The sample holds one count of this clone. The chain employs TRBV6-1 and TRBJ1-2, with D unresolved. This CDR3 is built from 16 residues. CDR1 is MNHNS, CDR2 SASEGT, per germline. V lost 2 bases, J lost 4 bases, and 17 bases lay in between. This chain's CDR3 is CASSELGLILTYGYTF. In DNA, the CDR3 is TGTGCCAGCAGTGAACTCGGACTCATCCTAACCTATGGCTACACCTTC.

The CDR3 bases are TGTGCCAGCAGCTTGCCAGCGGCTGGGGCCAACGTCCTGACTTTC. Encoded protein: CASSLPAAGANVLTF. This chain uses TRBV11-2 with TRBJ2-6; perhaps TRBD2 as D (5 bases). CDR3 length: 15 residues. V lost 3 bases to trimming and J lost 2 bases, with 8 bases between them. Per the germline V gene, CDR1 is SGHAT and CDR2 is FQNNGV.

This clone occurred once. The chain employs TRBV7-8 and TRBJ1-4; D is unclear. The CDR3 has 15 amino acids. V lost 3 bases to trimming and J lost 5 bases, with 13 bases between them. Germline V gene sequence: CDR1 SGHVS, CDR2 FQNEAQ. CDR3 amino acids: CASSFGWPLNEKLFF. The CDR3 DNA reads TGTGCCAGCAGCTTTGGGTGGCCTTTAAATGAAAAACTGTTTTTT.

DNA of the CDR3: TGTGCCACCGAAGACCGGGACAGGGGTGGCTACGAGCAGTACTTC. Translating it yields CATEDRDRGGYEQYF. This rearrangement joins TRBV7-9 to TRBJ2-7, with TRBD1 matching 10 bases. Germline CDR1 SEHNR, CDR2 FQNEAQ (reference sequence). V shed 10 bases and J 3 bases; nucleotides not matched to a gene: 12. This CDR3 contains 15 residues.

The rearrangement links TRBV6-1 to TRBJ1-5; possibly TRBD1 for D (5 bases). The CDR3 is made up of 15 amino acids. Germline V gene sequence: CDR1 MNHNS, CDR2 SASEGT. Trimming cost V 4 bases and J 6 bases, with 16 bases left between them. CDR3 protein: CASSARQTISQPQHF. The CDR3, as DNA: TGTGCCAGCAGTGCCCGACAGACGATCAGTCAGCCCCAGCATTTT.

This rearrangement joins TRBV5-6 to TRBJ2-7; 10 positions agree with TRBD1. CDR1 and CDR2 (germline): SGHDT, YYEEEE. The CDR3 is 14 amino acids. V lost 5 bases and J lost 4; bases outside the gene matches: 6. CDR3 DNA sequence: TGTGCCAGCAGTTCCGGGACAGGGGCGTACGAGCAGTACTTC. This gives the protein CASSSGTGAYEQYF.

The chain joins TRBV5-1 to TRBJ2-2, with 15 positions matching TRBD2. CDR1 SGHRS and CDR2 YFSETQ come from the germline V gene. This CDR3 is 17 amino acids long. The J segment lost 7 bases and the V segment lost 2 bases, leaving 6 bases of the junction unmatched. CDR3: CASSLAGLAGGSGELFF. CDR3 in DNA: TGCGCCAGCAGCTTAGCCGGACTAGCGGGAGGGAGCGGGGAGCTGTTTTTT.

The chain employs TRBV25-1 and TRBJ2-1, with TRBD1 as a possible D gene (5 bases). Trimming left V 7 bases short and J 1 base short, with 11 bases between. CDR3 length: 14 residues. Germline CDR1 is MGHDK and CDR2 is SYGVNS. CDR3 sequence (DNA): TGTGCCAGCAAGAAGACAGCTTCCTACAATGAGCAGTTCTTC. Its protein is CASKKTASYNEQFF.

The chain uses TRBV6-5 and TRBJ2-7; 8 bases are a match to TRBD1. The length of the CDR3 is 15 residues. The J segment lost 5 bases and the V segment lost 2 bases, leaving 8 bases of the junction unmatched. The germline gives CDR1 MNHEY, CDR2 SVGAGI. CDR3 DNA: TGTGCCAGCAGTTACCCGGACAGGGTAATGGACGAGCAGTACTTC. Amino acid sequence: CASSYPDRVMDEQYF.

V usage is TRBV6-5 and J usage is TRBJ1-2; D is uncertain. The CDR3 loop spans 15 amino acids. Germline V gene sequence: CDR1 MNHEY, CDR2 SVGAGI. Trimming cost V 6 bases and J 4 bases, with 18 bases left between them. The CDR3 sequence: CASSPFFGVFYGYTF. CDR3 DNA: TGTGCCAGCAGCCCATTTTTCGGGGTTTTCTATGGCTACACCTTC.

V usage is TRBV7-2 and J usage is TRBJ1-5; 7 bases agree with TRBD1. V lost 0 bases, J lost 6 bases, and 5 bases stayed unmatched. The CDR3 totals 15 residues. Germline lookup yields CDR1 SGHTA and CDR2 FQGNSA. In DNA form, the CDR3 reads TGTGCCAGCAGCTTAGCGGGAGGGGGCAGTCAGCCCCAGCATTTT. It specifies CASSLAGGGSQPQHF.

The chain combines TRBV28 with TRBJ1-1, with D unclear. CDR3 length: 14 residues. From germline, CDR1 is MDHEN and CDR2 SYDVKM. V was shortened by 6 bases and J by 4 bases, with 15 bases between the two germline ends. CDR3 amino acids: CASSLRRVSTEAFF. In DNA, the CDR3 is TGTGCCAGCAGCCTCCGGAGGGTGAGCACTGAAGCTTTCTTT. The full variable domain, its missing parts supplied by reference TRBV28 and TRBJ1-1, is DVKVTQSSRYLVKRTGEKVFLECVQDMDHENMFWYRQDPGLGLRLIYFSYDVKMKEKGDIPEGYSVSREKKERFSLILESASTNQTSMYLCASSLRRVSTEAFFGQGTRLTVV.

In this sample, this clone turned up once. V and J are TRBV7-3 and TRBJ2-7; no reliable D call. The V and J ends lost 5 bases and 2 bases respectively, with 19 bases between them. This CDR3 has 16 amino acids. Germline CDR1 SGHTA, CDR2 FQGTGA. The CDR3 reads CASSPSYFRLAYEQYF. The CDR3 nucleotides read TGTGCCAGCAGCCCCAGCTATTTTCGTCTTGCCTACGAGCAGTACTTC. Looking up the rest from reference TRBV7-3 and TRBJ2-7 gives the full variable domain: GAGVSQTPSNKVTEKGKYVELRCDPISGHTALYWYRQSLGQGPEFLIYFQGTGAADDSGLPNDRFFAVRPEGSVSTLKIQRTERGDSAVYLCASSPSYFRLAYEQYFGPGTRLTVT.

This chain connects TRBV9 to TRBJ1-3, with D unresolved. Trimming left V 1 base short and J 8 bases short, with 13 bases between. The CDR3 loop spans 14 amino acids. The germline CDR1 and CDR2 sequences are SGDLS and YYNGEE. The CDR3 nucleotides read TGTGCCAGCAGCGTAAACTTACCCGGCGACACCATATATTTT. The encoded protein is CASSVNLPGDTIYF.

This clone was picked up a small number of times. This chain joins TRBV5-8 and TRBJ2-2; 11 bases are shared with TRBD1. The J segment lost 0 bases and the V segment lost 3 bases, leaving 1 base of the junction unmatched. The CDR3 is 16 amino acids. Germline loops: CDR1 SGHTS, CDR2 YDEGEE. The CDR3 protein is CASSSGQGANTGELFF. As DNA, the CDR3 is TGTGCCAGCAGCTCGGGACAGGGGGCGAACACCGGGGAGCTGTTTTTT.

The chain uses TRBV7-2 and TRBJ2-7, with 10 bases lining up with TRBD1. The CDR3 is made up of 16 amino acids. Per the germline V gene, CDR1 is SGHTA and CDR2 is FQGNSA. V shed 1 base, J shed 9 bases, and the junction held 12 bases outside the gene matches. CDR3 coding DNA: TGTGCCAGCAGCTTAGATTCCGGGACAGGGGCCGGGGGGCAGTACTTC. It codes for CASSLDSGTGAGGQYF.

This clone was seen only once. A junction end diverges from the germline sequence, so it may reflect a read error. The chain couples TRBV6-6 to TRBJ2-7, with D possibly TRBD1 on 6 matching bases. Germline assignment: CDR1 MNHNY and CDR2 SVGAGI (reference sequence). The CDR3 is 14 amino acids. Here the CDR3 reads CASKRDAGAYGQYF. In DNA form, the CDR3 reads TGTGCCAGCAAACGGGATGCAGGGGCCTACGGGCAGTACTTC.

The CDR3 bases are TGTGCCAGCAGCTTAGGGGGGGGCAGCTCCTATGGCTACACCTTC. Translating it yields CASSLGGGSSYGYTF. The chain is built from TRBV7-2 and TRBJ1-2; a possible D gene is TRBD1 (6 bases). The CDR3 is made up of 15 amino acids. Germline CDR1 is SGHTA and CDR2 is FQGNSA. The germline V and J ends were trimmed by 1 base and 4 bases, with 13 bases remaining between them.

The rearrangement joins TRBV2 to TRBJ1-5; D possibly corresponds to TRBD1 (5 bases). The CDR3 is 13 amino acids. Germline V gene sequence: CDR1 SNHLY, CDR2 FYNNEI. Trimming left V 9 bases short and J 2 bases short, with 11 bases between. The CDR3 region is CASATGGNQPQHF. The CDR3 DNA sequence: TGTGCCAGTGCCACGGGGGGCAATCAGCCCCAGCATTTT.

This clone was picked up a small number of times. This chain links TRBV18 with TRBJ1-5, with D tentatively TRBD1 (6 bases). There are 16 residues in the CDR3. Trimming shortened V by 0 bases and J by 4 bases, and 13 bases separated the two germline ends. Germline V gene data show CDR1 as KGHSH and CDR2 as LQKENI. The DNA for the CDR3 is TGTGCCAGCTCACCACCCCCAGACAGGCAGAATCAGCCCCAGCATTTT. Translated: CASSPPPDRQNQPQHF. The full variable domain, rest sourced from reference TRBV18 and TRBJ1-5, is NAGVMQNPRHLVRRRGQEARLRCSPMKGHSHVYWYRQLPEEGLKFMVYLQKENIIDESGMPKERFSAEFPKEGPSILRIQQVVRGDSAAYFCASSPPPDRQNQPQHFGDGTRLSIL.

This clone was observed many times. This chain uses TRBV28 with TRBJ1-1; the D gene is possibly TRBD1 (5 bases). Trimming removed 5 bases at V and 6 bases at J, with 19 bases between. The germline V gene encodes CDR1 MDHEN and CDR2 SYDVKM. The CDR3 is 15 residues long. In DNA, the CDR3 is TGTGCCAGCAGTCCCCCGACTAAGGGGACTCCTGAAGCTTTCTTT. Protein: CASSPPTKGTPEAFF.

The chain combines TRBV27 with TRBJ2-2, with TRBD1 matching over 8 bases. After removal of 4 bases from V and 3 bases from J, the junction contained 7 bases not matched to a gene. This CDR3 has 16 amino acids. CDR1 and CDR2 (germline): MNHEY, SMNVEV (reference sequence). The CDR3 sequence is CASSSLGTGDTGELFF. CDR3 DNA sequence: TGTGCCAGCAGTTCACTCGGGACAGGAGACACCGGGGAGCTGTTTTTT.